Listed below are T cell receptor beta chains from one sample, sequenced in a study of post-analysis software for immune sequencing data. TCRdb re-called the PCR reads with MiXCR, one entry per CDR3 protein. The profile covers about 430,000 distinct CDR3 sequences, with less than 40% appearing a single time and 7.6% taken by the ten largest. Sequenced input: blood. All receptors come from a girl aged 2 to 9 with multiple sclerosis. CDR3s include the opening cysteine and the closing phenylalanine or tryptophan. The D gene is left open where the match is weak. Only some rows state a clone size, as once, few, many or a class for expanded clones.

size: few
V: TRBV10-3
J: TRBJ2-3
D: TRBD1
CDR3: CAIRGTGATDTQYF
DNA: TGTGCCATCCGTGGTACAGGGGCCACAGATACGCAGTATTTT

size: .
V: TRBV6-5
J: TRBJ1-2
D: .
CDR3: CASSDTGYYGYTF
DNA: TGTGCCAGCAGTGATACAGGGTACTATGGCTACACCTTC

size: .
V: TRBV2
J: TRBJ2-7
D: .
CDR3: CASIQDRYGEQYF
DNA: TGTGCCAGCATACAAGACAGGTACGGCGAGCAGTACTTC

size: few
V: TRBV4-1
J: TRBJ2-1
D: .
CDR3: CASSRGYGEQFF
DNA: TGCGCCAGCAGCCGAGGGTACGGTGAGCAGTTCTTC

size: .
V: TRBV27
J: TRBJ1-5
D: .
CDR3: CASSRQAYSNQPQHF
DNA: TGTGCCAGCAGCAGACAGGCGTATAGCAATCAGCCCCAGCATTTT

size: .
V: TRBV6-6
J: TRBJ2-7
D: .
CDR3: CASSYTQGPYEQYF
DNA: TGTGCCAGCAGTTACACTCAGGGACCCTACGAGCAGTACTTC

size: .
V: TRBV5-1
J: TRBJ1-1
D: TRBD1
CDR3: CASSGGTGTYTEAFF
DNA: TGCGCCAGCAGCGGCGGGACAGGTACTTACACTGAAGCTTTCTTT

size: few
V: TRBV29-1
J: TRBJ1-1
D: .
CDR3: CSVESMVNTEAFF
DNA: TGCAGCGTTGAATCGATGGTGAACACTGAAGCTTTCTTT

size: few
V: TRBV20-1
J: TRBJ2-7
D: .
CDR3: CSIYKPQGSPYEQYF
DNA: TGCAGTATCTACAAGCCCCAGGGGTCGCCCTACGAGCAGTACTTC

size: .
V: TRBV27
J: TRBJ1-2
D: .
CDR3: CASSYRASNYGCTF
DNA: TGTGCCAGCAGCTACAGGGCCTCTAACTATGGCTGCACCTTC

size: .
V: TRBV5-1
J: TRBJ1-4
D: TRBD1
CDR3: CASSSGQNIRDEKLFF
DNA: TGCGCCAGCAGCTCGGGACAGAATATACGGGATGAAAAACTGTTTTTT

size: .
V: TRBV25-1
J: TRBJ1-1
D: .
CDR3: CASGLGGTEAFF
DNA: TGTGCCAGCGGATTAGGGGGAACTGAAGCTTTCTTT

size: .
V: TRBV20-1
J: TRBJ1-2
D: TRBD1
CDR3: CSATGQGARGYTF
DNA: TGCAGTGCCACGGGACAGGGGGCACGCGGCTACACCTTC

size: .
V: TRBV28
J: TRBJ1-2
D: .
CDR3: CASWGVGYTF
DNA: TGTGCCAGCTGGGGGGTTGGCTACACCTTC

size: few
V: TRBV18
J: TRBJ2-7
D: .
CDR3: CASSLDAGQYF
DNA: TGTGCCAGCTCCCTGGACGCGGGGCAGTACTTC

size: once
V: TRBV9
J: TRBJ1-2
D: .
CDR3: CASSPAGPEYTF
DNA: TGTGCCAGCAGCCCCGCAGGCCCTGAATACACCTTC

size: few
V: TRBV7-3
J: TRBJ2-5
D: .
CDR3: CASSATREETQYF
DNA: TGTGCCAGCAGCGCGACCAGGGAAGAGACCCAGTACTTC

size: .
V: TRBV28
J: TRBJ1-5
D: .
CDR3: CASTRTVLGNQPQHF
DNA: TGTGCCAGCACCAGGACAGTCCTGGGCAATCAGCCCCAGCATTTT

size: few
V: TRBV28
J: TRBJ2-5
D: TRBD1
CDR3: CASSATGGWETQYF
DNA: TGTGCCAGCAGTGCGACAGGGGGCTGGGAGACCCAGTACTTC

size: few
V: TRBV29-1
J: TRBJ2-5
D: .
CDR3: CSVPADMAQETQYF
DNA: TGCAGCGTCCCCGCAGATATGGCCCAAGAGACCCAGTACTTC

size: .
V: TRBV11-3
J: TRBJ2-3
D: .
CDR3: CASSSLYTDTQYF
DNA: TGTGCCAGCAGCTCCCTATACACAGATACGCAGTATTTT

size: few
V: TRBV4-3
J: TRBJ2-7
D: TRBD2
CDR3: CASSQAIAGGPPYEQYF
DNA: TGCGCCAGCAGCCAAGCGATCGCGGGAGGGCCCCCCTACGAGCAGTACTTC

size: .
V: TRBV20-1
J: TRBJ2-1
D: .
CDR3: CSAGHGAQNYKQFF
DNA: TGCAGTGCTGGTCACGGGGCGCAAAATTATAAGCAGTTCTTC

size: few
V: TRBV5-1
J: TRBJ2-5
D: .
CDR3: CASSLSQVETQYF
DNA: TGCGCCAGCAGCTTGTCGCAGGTAGAGACCCAGTACTTC

size: .
V: TRBV15
J: TRBJ1-2
D: .
CDR3: CATSSPYRHSGGVLKGANYGYTF
DNA: TGTGCCACCAGCTCCCCATACCGACATTCGGGCGGTGTCCTTAAGGGGGCTAACTATGGCTACACCTTC

size: .
V: TRBV28
J: TRBJ2-7
D: TRBD1
CDR3: CASSTTPGTDAYEQYF
DNA: TGTGCCAGCAGTACAACTCCCGGGACAGACGCCTACGAGCAGTACTTC

size: few
V: TRBV20-1
J: TRBJ2-7
D: TRBD2
CDR3: CSASSVTSVSLSSYEQYF
DNA: TGCAGTGCTAGTTCCGTGACTAGCGTTTCTTTAAGCTCCTACGAGCAGTACTTC

size: .
V: TRBV14
J: TRBJ2-1
D: .
CDR3: CASSQVPWWVSSYNEQFF
DNA: TGTGCCAGCAGCCAAGTTCCGTGGTGGGTCAGCTCCTACAATGAGCAGTTCTTC

size: .
V: TRBV15
J: TRBJ1-6
D: TRBD1
CDR3: CATSRDPVTGGFGTLHF
DNA: TGTGCCACCAGCAGAGACCCCGTGACAGGGGGCTTTGGGACCCTCCACTTT

size: few
V: TRBV28
J: TRBJ2-1
D: .
CDR3: CASSSPGAHNEQFF
DNA: TGTGCCAGCAGTTCACCGGGGGCCCACAATGAGCAGTTCTTC

size: few
V: TRBV5-1
J: TRBJ2-7
D: .
CDR3: CASSWTLRGTSDEQYF
DNA: TGCGCCAGCAGCTGGACATTGAGGGGTACGTCCGACGAGCAGTACTTC

size: few
V: TRBV11-2
J: TRBJ2-7
D: TRBD1
CDR3: CASSGFSSGTGGTYEQYF
DNA: TGTGCCAGCAGTGGTTTCTCGTCCGGGACAGGGGGCACCTACGAGCAGTACTTC

size: few
V: TRBV20-1
J: TRBJ2-7
D: .
CDR3: CSAFDTYEQYF
DNA: TGCAGTGCGTTTGATACCTACGAGCAGTACTTC

size: few
V: TRBV20-1
J: TRBJ2-3
D: .
CDR3: CSARDRKGPDTQYF
DNA: TGCAGTGCTAGAGATCGGAAGGGCCCAGATACGCAGTATTTT

size: .
V: TRBV12-3/TRBV12-4
J: TRBJ2-3
D: TRBD2
CDR3: CASRGLAGGSSTDTQYF
DNA: TGTGCCAGCAGGGGACTAGCGGGAGGTTCTAGCACAGATACGCAGTATTTT

size: .
V: TRBV20-1
J: TRBJ2-5
D: .
CDR3: CSARVVFGGPETQYF
DNA: TGCAGTGCTAGAGTTGTATTTGGGGGGCCGGAGACCCAGTACTTC

size: .
V: TRBV5-6
J: TRBJ1-1
D: .
CDR3: CASSLVRGYTEAFF
DNA: TGTGCCAGCAGCTTGGTTAGGGGGTACACTGAAGCTTTCTTT

size: .
V: TRBV12-3/TRBV12-4
J: TRBJ2-7
D: .
CDR3: CTSSFLEYEQYF
DNA: TGTACCAGCAGTTTTCTAGAGTACGAGCAGTACTTC

size: few
V: TRBV29-1
J: TRBJ2-7
D: TRBD1
CDR3: CSGWTGPYEQYF
DNA: TGCAGCGGTTGGACAGGCCCCTACGAGCAGTACTTC

size: .
V: TRBV20-1
J: TRBJ2-7
D: .
CDR3: CSASWIGRDWVGEQYF
DNA: TGCAGTGCTAGTTGGATCGGGCGGGATTGGGTCGGCGAGCAGTACTTC

size: .
V: TRBV12-3/TRBV12-4
J: TRBJ2-5
D: .
CDR3: CASSLQVDWGETQYF
DNA: TGTGCCAGCAGTTTACAGGTCGATTGGGGAGAGACCCAGTACTTC

size: few
V: TRBV7-2
J: TRBJ1-1
D: .
CDR3: CASSSDRAGRAFF
DNA: TGTGCCAGCAGTTCGGATAGGGCTGGGAGAGCTTTCTTT

size: few
V: TRBV12-3/TRBV12-4
J: TRBJ1-2
D: TRBD1
CDR3: CASSSTGGDGYTF
DNA: TGTGCCAGCAGTTCGACAGGGGGCGACGGCTACACCTTC

size: few
V: TRBV2
J: TRBJ1-2
D: .
CDR3: CASSDLGGENYGYTF
DNA: TGTGCCAGCAGTGACCTGGGGGGAGAAAACTATGGCTACACCTTC

size: .
V: TRBV5-1
J: TRBJ2-1
D: .
CDR3: CASSLSGGIYSYNEQFF
DNA: TGCGCCAGCAGCTTGTCCGGTGGGATTTACTCCTACAATGAGCAGTTCTTC

size: .
V: TRBV5-1
J: TRBJ2-1
D: TRBD1
CDR3: CASRPSDRVISNEQFF
DNA: TGCGCCAGCCGACCCTCGGACAGGGTAATTTCCAATGAGCAGTTCTTC

size: .
V: TRBV20-1
J: TRBJ1-1
D: .
CDR3: CSARTPGGAEAFF
DNA: TGCAGTGCTAGGACACCGGGCGGGGCTGAAGCTTTCTTT

size: .
V: TRBV28
J: TRBJ1-1
D: .
CDR3: CASSLRVPEAFF
DNA: TGTGCCAGCAGTCTCAGGGTCCCTGAAGCTTTCTTT

size: .
V: TRBV5-8
J: TRBJ1-4
D: .
CDR3: CASSFSGKDEKLFF
DNA: TGTGCCAGCAGCTTTTCCGGGAAGGATGAAAAACTGTTTTTT